Each of the 5 T cell receptor beta chains below was sequenced from the same sample in a study of molecular identifiers for immune sequencing clone quantification listed by TCRdb under 2018. The library relied on PCR. The reads were generated on an Illumina HiSeq 4000. Through fastp at Q25 and MiXCR, TCRdb rebuilt clones from the public reads, retaining in-frame beta chains. CDR3 protein sequences are deduplicated, and each keeps its most common genes and DNA. Across this sample there are over 600,000 distinct CDR3 sequences, with approximately 20% seen only once. Of the sample, roughly 0.9% falls within the top ten clones. The sequencing input was naive CD8+ T cells from blood, with Jurkat cell RNA spiked in. This sample's cell subset or site label indicates: FACS-sorted CD8+CD4-CCR7+CD45RA+ naive T cells. The receptors here all came from a human donor in good health. Some libraries in this study had Jurkat cell RNA spiked in.

This clonotype was picked up many times. The gene calls are TRBV27 and TRBJ2-6; unclear D gene. V lost 7 bases and J lost 0, with 22 bases in between. There are 19 residues in the CDR3. Germline CDR1 MNHEY, CDR2 SMNVEV (reference sequence). CDR3 in DNA: TGTGCCAGCACCCCCGAAATAGGACGACAAACCTCTGGGGCCAACGTCCTGACTTTC. Translating it yields CASTPEIGRQTSGANVLTF.

Concerning this clonotype: A read error is possible here, since a much larger clone lies one base away. The chain's CDR3 is CASSQEGQGGDQPQHF. The CDR3 DNA follows: TGCGCCAGCAGCCAAGAGGGACAGGGTGGCGATCAGCCCCAGCATTTT. This chain connects TRBV4-1 to TRBJ1-5; 9 bases map to TRBD1. CDR3 length: 16 residues. The germline gives CDR1 MGHRA, CDR2 YSYEKL. Trimming cost V 0 bases and J 5 bases; bases outside gene matches: 5.

This clonotype has at least ten counts. The V call is TRBV29-1, the J call TRBJ2-1; 9 bases match TRBD1. Trimming removed 6 bases from V and 5 bases from J; junction bases left unmatched: 2. The V gene's germline CDR1 is SQVTM and CDR2 ANQGSEA. This CDR3 is built from 12 residues. The CDR3 spells CSVGQGNNEQFF. As DNA, the CDR3 is TGCAGCGTGGGACAGGGTAACAATGAGCAGTTCTTC.

At least ten counts were recorded for this clonotype. V usage is TRBV6-1 and J usage is TRBJ2-3; D possibly corresponds to TRBD1 (6 bases). V shed 3 bases and J shed 4 bases, with 17 bases lying between them. The CDR3 is 16 residues long. The germline V gene has CDR1 MNHNS and CDR2 SASEGT. DNA of the CDR3: TGTGCCAGCAGTGAGCCTTACAGGGATGTGGCAGATACGCAGTATTTT. Its protein is CASSEPYRDVADTQYF.

This clonotype was counted ten times or more. This chain uses TRBV6-2 or TRBV6-3 with TRBJ2-3, with TRBD1 identical over 7 bases. This CDR3 has 16 residues. Losses at the gene ends were 6 bases for V and 5 bases for J; bases not matched to a gene: 14. In germline, CDR1 is MNHEY, CDR2 SVGEGT. The CDR3 nucleotides are TGTGCCAGCAGCCTACAGGGGTTACCCCGGGAAGATACGCAGTATTTT. Translating gives CASSLQGLPREDTQYF.